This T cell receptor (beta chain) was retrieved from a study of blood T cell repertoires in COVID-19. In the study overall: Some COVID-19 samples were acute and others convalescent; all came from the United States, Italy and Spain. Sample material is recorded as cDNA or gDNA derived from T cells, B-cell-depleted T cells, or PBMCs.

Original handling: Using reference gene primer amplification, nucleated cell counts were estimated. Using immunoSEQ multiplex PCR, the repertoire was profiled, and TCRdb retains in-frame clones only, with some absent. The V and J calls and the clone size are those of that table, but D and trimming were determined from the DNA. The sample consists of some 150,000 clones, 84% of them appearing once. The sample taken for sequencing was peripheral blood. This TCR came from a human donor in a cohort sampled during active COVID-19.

In DNA form, the CDR3 reads TGTGCCATCAGTGAACTAACCGGGCTAGCACTAGACGAGCAGTACTTC. Protein: CAISELTGLALDEQYF. J is TRBJ2-7 and V is TRBV10-3, with D perhaps matching TRBD2 (5 bases). Germline assignment: CDR1 ENHRY and CDR2 SYGVKD. V was trimmed by 3 bases and J by 5 bases, leaving 20 bases between them. There are 16 residues in the CDR3.